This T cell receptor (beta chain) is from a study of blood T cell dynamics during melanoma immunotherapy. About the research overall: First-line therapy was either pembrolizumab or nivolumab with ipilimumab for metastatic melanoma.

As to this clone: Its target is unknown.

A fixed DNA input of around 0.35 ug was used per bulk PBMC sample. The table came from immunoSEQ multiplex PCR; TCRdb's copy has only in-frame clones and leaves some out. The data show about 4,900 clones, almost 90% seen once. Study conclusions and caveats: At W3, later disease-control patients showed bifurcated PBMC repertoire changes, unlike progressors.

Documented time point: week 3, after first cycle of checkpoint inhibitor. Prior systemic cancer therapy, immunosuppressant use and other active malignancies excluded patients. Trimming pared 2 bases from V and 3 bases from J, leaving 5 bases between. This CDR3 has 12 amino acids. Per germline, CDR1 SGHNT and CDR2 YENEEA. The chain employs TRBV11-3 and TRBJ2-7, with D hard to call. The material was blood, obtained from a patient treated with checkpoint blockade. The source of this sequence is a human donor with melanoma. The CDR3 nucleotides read TGTGCCAGCAGCTTAAACTACTACGAGCAGTACTTC. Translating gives CASSLNYYEQYF.